The T cell receptor beta chain under discussion was sequenced for a study of glioma-infiltrating T cells after dendritic cell vaccination. Study summary: Dendritic cells derived from monocytes and pulsed with autologous tumor lysate formed the vaccine. Broader study findings: No direct clonality-survival link was found; a diverse polyclonal response may matter.

In regard to this clone: Antigen: not known.

Time point noted: after dendritic cell vaccination, including at tumor progression/relapse. Before vaccination, two weeks after the third vaccination, and at progression, PBMC were collected. The CDR3 covers 15 residues. Unmatched junction bases numbered 8, after V lost 2 bases and J lost 6 bases. Germline V lookup: CDR1 SGHRS, CDR2 YFSETQ. TCRB CDR3 was amplified from 2 ug genomic DNA or less. The table came from immunoSEQ multiplex PCR; TCRdb's copy has only in-frame clones and leaves some out. The repertoire includes 50,000 to 60,000 clones, about 80% of them detected once, and 15% to 19% sits in the top ten.

This sequence joins TRBV5-1 and TRBJ2-3, with TRBD1 matching 8 bases. This receptor was identified in a human donor with glioblastoma. The sequenced sample was blood, obtained after dendritic cell vaccination. CDR3 sequence: CASSLGDRLGDTQYF. The DNA for the CDR3 is TGCGCCAGCAGCTTAGGGGACAGGTTGGGGGATACGCAGTATTTT.